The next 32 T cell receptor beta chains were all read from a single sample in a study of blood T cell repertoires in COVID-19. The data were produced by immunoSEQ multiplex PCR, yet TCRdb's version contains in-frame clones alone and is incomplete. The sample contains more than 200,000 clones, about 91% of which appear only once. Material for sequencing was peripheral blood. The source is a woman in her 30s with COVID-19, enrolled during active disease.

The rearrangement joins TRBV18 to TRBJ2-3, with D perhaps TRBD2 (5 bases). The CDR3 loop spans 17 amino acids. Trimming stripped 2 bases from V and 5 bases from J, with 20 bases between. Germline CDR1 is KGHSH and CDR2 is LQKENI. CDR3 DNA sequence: TGTGCCAGCTCACCAAGGCCCCTAGCCCGCCGGATAGATACGCAGTATTTT. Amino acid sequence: CASSPRPLARRIDTQYF.

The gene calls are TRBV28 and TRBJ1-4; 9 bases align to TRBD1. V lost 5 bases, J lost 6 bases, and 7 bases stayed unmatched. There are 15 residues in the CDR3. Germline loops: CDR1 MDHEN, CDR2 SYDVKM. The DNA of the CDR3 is TGTGCCAGCAGTCCAGACAGGGGGGATTATGAAAAACTGTTTTTT. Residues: CASSPDRGDYEKLFF.

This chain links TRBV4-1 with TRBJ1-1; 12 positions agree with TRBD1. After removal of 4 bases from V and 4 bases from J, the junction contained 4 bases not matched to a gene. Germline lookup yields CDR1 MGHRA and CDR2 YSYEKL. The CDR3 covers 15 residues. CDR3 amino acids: CASSLVGQGATEAFF. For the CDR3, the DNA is TGCGCCAGCAGCCTCGTGGGACAGGGGGCCACTGAAGCTTTCTTT.

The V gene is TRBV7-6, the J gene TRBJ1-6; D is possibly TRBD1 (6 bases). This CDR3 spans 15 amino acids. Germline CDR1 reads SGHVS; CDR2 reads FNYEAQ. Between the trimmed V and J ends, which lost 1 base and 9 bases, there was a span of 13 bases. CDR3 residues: CASSLDAEGVSPLHF. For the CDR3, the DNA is TGTGCCAGCAGCTTAGACGCCGAGGGGGTTTCACCCCTCCACTTT.

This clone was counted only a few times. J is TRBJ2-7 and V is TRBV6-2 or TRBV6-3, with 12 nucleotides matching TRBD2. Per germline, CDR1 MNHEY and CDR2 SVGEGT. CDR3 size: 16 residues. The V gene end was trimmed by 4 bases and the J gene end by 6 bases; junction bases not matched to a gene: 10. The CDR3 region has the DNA TGTGCCAGCAGTTGGGAGCCTAGCGGGAGGGCCGTCGAGCAGTACGTC. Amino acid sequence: CASSWEPSGRAVEQYV.

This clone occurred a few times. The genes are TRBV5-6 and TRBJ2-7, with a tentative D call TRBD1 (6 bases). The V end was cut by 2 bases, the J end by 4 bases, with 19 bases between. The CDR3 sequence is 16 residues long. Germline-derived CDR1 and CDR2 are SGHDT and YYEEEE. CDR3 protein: CASSLGHLPRGYEQYV. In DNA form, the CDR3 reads TGTGCCAGCAGCTTAGGGCACTTGCCTAGGGGGTACGAGCAGTACGTC.

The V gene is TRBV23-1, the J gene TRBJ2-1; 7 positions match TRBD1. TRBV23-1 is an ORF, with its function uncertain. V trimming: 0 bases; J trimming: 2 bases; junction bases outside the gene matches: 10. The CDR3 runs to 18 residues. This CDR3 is CASSQSPSGTDPYNEQFF. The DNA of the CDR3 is TGCGCCAGCAGTCAATCCCCCTCCGGGACAGACCCCTACAATGAGCAGTTCTTC.

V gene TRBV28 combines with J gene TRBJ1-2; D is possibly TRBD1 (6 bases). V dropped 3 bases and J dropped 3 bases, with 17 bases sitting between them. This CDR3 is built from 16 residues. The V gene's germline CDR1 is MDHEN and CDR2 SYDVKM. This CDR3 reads CASSLAGATTYYGYTF. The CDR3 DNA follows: TGTGCCAGCAGTTTGGCAGGGGCCACCACCTACTATGGCTACACCTTC.

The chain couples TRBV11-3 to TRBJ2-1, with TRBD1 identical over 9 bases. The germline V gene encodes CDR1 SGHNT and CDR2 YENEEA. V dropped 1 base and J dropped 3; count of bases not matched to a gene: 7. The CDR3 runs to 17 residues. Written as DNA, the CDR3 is TGTGCCAGCAGCTTAGGCCTCCGGGACAGGGACTACAATGAGCAGTTCTTC. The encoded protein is CASSLGLRDRDYNEQFF.

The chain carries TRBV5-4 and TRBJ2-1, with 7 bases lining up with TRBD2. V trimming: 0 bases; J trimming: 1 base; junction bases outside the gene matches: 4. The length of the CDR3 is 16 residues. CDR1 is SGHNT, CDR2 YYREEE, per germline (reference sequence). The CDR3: CASSLGGSGSYNEQFF. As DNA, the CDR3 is TGTGCCAGCAGCTTGGGCGGGAGCGGGTCCTACAATGAGCAGTTCTTC.

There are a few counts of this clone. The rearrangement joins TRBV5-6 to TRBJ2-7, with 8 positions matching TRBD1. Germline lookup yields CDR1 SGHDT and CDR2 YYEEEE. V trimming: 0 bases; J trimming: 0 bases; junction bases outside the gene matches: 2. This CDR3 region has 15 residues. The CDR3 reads CASSLVGQASYEQYF. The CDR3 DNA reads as TGTGCCAGCAGCTTGGTGGGACAGGCCTCCTACGAGCAGTACTTC.

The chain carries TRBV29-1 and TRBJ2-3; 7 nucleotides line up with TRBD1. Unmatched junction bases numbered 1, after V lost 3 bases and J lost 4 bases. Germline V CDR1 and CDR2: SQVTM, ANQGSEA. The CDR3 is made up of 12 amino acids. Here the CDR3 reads CSVDTGADTQYF. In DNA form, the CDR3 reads TGCAGCGTTGATACAGGGGCAGATACGCAGTATTTT.

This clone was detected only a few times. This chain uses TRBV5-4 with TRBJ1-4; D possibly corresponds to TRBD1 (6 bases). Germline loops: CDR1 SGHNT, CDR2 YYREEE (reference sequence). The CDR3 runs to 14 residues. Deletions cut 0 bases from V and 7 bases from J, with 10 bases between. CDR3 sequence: CASSLGGGLEKLFF. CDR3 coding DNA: TGTGCCAGCAGCTTGGGTGGGGGCCTTGAAAAACTGTTTTTT.

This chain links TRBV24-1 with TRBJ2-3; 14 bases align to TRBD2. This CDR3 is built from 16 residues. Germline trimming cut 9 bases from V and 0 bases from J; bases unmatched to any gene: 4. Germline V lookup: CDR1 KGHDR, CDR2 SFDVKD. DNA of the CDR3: TGTGCCACCGGGACTAGCGGGAGTGAAAGCACAGATACGCAGTATTTT. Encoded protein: CATGTSGSESTDTQYF.

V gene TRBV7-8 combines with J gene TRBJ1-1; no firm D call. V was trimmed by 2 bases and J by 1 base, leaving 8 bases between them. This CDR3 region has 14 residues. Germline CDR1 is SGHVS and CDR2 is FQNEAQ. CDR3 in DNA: TGTGCCAGCAGCTTATCGTGGCCGAACACTGAAGCTTTCTTT. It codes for CASSLSWPNTEAFF.

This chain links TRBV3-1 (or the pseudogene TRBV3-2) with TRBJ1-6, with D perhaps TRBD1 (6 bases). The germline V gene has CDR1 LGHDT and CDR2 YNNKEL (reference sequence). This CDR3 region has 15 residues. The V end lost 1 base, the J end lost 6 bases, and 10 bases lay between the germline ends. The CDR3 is CASSQVIRGNSPLHF. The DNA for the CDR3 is TGTGCCAGCAGCCAAGTTATCAGGGGTAATTCACCCCTCCACTTT.

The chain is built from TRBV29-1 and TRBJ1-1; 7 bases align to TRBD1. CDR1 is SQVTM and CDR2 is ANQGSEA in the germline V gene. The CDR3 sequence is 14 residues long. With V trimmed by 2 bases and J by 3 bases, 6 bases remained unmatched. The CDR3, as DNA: TGCAGCGTTGAACGACAGGGTTGGGACACTGAAGCTTTCTTT. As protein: CSVERQGWDTEAFF.

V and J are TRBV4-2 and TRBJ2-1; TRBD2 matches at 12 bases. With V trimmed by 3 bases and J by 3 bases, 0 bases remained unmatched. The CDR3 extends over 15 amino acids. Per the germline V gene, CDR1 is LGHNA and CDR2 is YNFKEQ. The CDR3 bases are TGTGCCAGCAGCCAGACTAGCGGGGGCTACAATGAGCAGTTCTTC. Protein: CASSQTSGGYNEQFF.

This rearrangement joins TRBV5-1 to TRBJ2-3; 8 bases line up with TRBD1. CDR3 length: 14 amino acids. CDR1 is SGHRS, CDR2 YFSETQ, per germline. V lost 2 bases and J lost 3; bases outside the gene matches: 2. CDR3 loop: CASSFTGGTDTQYF. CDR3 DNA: TGCGCCAGCAGCTTCACAGGGGGTACAGATACGCAGTATTTT.

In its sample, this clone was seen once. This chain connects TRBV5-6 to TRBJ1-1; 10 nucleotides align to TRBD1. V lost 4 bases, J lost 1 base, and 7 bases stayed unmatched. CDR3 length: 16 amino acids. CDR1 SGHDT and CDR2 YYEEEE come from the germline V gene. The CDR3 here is CASSKGTGATNTEAFF. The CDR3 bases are TGTGCCAGCAGCAAGGGGACAGGGGCGACGAACACTGAAGCTTTCTTT.

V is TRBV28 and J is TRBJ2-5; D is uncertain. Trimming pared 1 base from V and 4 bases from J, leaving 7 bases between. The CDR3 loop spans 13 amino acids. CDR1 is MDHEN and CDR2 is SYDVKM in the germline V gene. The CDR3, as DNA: TGTGCCAGCAGTTTATCCCCTACAGAGACCCAGTACTTC. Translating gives CASSLSPTETQYF.

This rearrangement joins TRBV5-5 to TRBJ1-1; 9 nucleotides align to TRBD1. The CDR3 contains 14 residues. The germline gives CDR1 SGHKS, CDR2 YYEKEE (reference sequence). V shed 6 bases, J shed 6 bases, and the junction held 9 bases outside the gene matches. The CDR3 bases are TGTGCCAGCAACATCGGGACAGGGAAACCTGAAGCTTTCTTT. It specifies CASNIGTGKPEAFF. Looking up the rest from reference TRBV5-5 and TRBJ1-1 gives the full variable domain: DAGVTQSPTHLIKTRGQQVTLRCSPISGHKSVSWYQQVLGQGPQFIFQYYEKEERGRGNFPDRFSARQFPNYSSELNVNALLLGDSALYLCASNIGTGKPEAFFGQGTRLTVV.

The CDR3 here is CASSLSPPMGQLNEKLFF. As DNA, the CDR3 is TGTGCCAGCTCTCTCAGCCCCCCCATGGGACAGCTTAATGAAAAACTGTTTTTT. This chain links TRBV18 with TRBJ1-4; 7 nucleotides align to TRBD1. V gave up 6 bases and J gave up 4 bases; unmatched junction bases: 17. The CDR3 runs 18 residues. Germline V CDR1 and CDR2: KGHSH, LQKENI. The full variable domain, completed using reference TRBV18 and TRBJ1-4, is NAGVMQNPRHLVRRRGQEARLRCSPMKGHSHVYWYRQLPEEGLKFMVYLQKENIIDESGMPKERFSAEFPKEGPSILRIQQVVRGDSAAYFCASSLSPPMGQLNEKLFFGSGTQLSVL.

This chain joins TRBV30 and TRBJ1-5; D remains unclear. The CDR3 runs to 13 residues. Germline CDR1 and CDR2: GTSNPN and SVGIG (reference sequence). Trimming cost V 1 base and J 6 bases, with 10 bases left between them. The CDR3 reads CAWSGTTGQPQHF. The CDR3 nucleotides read TGTGCCTGGAGTGGCACGACGGGTCAGCCCCAGCATTTT.

This CDR3 reads CASSETRAVEQFF. CDR3 bases: TGCGCCAGCAGTGAAACGCGGGCTGTCGAGCAGTTCTTC. This chain links TRBV10-1 with TRBJ2-1; a weak D match, TRBD2 (5 bases). V gave up 3 bases and J gave up 10 bases, with 13 bases separating them. This CDR3 is 13 amino acids long. Germline V gene sequence: CDR1 WNHNN, CDR2 SYGVQD (reference sequence).

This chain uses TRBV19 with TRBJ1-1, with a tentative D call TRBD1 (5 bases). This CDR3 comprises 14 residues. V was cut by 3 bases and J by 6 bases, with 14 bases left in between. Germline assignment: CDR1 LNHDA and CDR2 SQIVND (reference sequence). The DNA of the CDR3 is TGTGCCAGTAGTATTGAGGGGAGGGGCGCTGAAGCTTTCTTT. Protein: CASSIEGRGAEAFF.

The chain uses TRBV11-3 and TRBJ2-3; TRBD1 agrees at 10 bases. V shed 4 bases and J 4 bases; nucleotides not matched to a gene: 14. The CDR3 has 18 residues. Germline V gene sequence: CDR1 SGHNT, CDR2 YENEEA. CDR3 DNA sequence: TGTGCCAGCAGCTCGGGGGTAGCGACAGGGGGCGAGGCAGATACGCAGTATTTT. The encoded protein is CASSSGVATGGEADTQYF.

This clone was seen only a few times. The CDR3 sequence: CASSARTGQKETQYF. Here the CDR3 DNA reads TGCGCCAGCAGCGCACGGACAGGGCAAAAAGAGACCCAGTACTTC. J is TRBJ2-5 and V is TRBV5-1; 8 nucleotides match TRBD1. Looked up from germline, CDR1 is SGHRS and CDR2 is YFSETQ. With V trimmed by 4 bases and J by 3 bases, 8 bases remained unmatched. This CDR3 has 15 residues.

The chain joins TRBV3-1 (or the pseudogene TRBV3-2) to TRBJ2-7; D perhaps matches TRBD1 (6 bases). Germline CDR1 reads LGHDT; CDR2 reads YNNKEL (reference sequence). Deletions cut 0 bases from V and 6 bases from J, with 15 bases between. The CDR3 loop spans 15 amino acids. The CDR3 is CASSQDLQGLREQYF. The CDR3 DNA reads TGTGCCAGCAGCCAAGACCTACAGGGCCTCCGCGAGCAGTACTTC.

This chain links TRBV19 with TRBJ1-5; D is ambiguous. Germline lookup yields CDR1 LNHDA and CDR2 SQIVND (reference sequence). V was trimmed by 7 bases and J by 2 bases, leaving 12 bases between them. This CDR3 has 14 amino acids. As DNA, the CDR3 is TGTGCCAGTACCTCGAGAGGTGGCAATCAGCCCCAGCATTTT. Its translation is CASTSRGGNQPQHF.

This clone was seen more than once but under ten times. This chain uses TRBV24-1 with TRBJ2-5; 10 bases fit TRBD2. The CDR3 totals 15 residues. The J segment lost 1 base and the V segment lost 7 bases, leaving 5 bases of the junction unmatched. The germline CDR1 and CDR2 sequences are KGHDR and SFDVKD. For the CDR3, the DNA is TGTGCCACCAGGTCCGCTAGCGGGGGCCAAGAGACCCAGTACTTC. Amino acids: CATRSASGGQETQYF.

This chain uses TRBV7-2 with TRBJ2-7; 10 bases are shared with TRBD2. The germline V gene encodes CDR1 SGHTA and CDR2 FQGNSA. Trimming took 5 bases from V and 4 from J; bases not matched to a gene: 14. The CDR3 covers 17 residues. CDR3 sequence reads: CASSLYGASGGGYEQYF. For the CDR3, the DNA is TGTGCCAGCAGCCTATATGGGGCTAGCGGGGGAGGTTACGAGCAGTACTTC.